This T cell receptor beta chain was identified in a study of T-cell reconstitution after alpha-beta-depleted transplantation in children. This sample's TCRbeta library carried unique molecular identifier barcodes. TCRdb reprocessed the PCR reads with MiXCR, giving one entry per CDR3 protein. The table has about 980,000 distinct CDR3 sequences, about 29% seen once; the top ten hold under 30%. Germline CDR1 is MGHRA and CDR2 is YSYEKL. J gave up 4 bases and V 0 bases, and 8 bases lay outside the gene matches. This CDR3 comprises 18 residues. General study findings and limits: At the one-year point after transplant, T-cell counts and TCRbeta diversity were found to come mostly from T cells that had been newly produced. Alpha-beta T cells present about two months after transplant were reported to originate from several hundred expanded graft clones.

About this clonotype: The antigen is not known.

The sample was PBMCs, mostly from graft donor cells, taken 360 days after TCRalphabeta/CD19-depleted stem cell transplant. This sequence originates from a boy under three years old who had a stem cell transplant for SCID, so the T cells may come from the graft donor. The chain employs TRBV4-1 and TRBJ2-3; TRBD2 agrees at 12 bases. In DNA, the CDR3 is TGCGCCAGCAGCCAAGATCCTCCCCTAGCGGGGGGGCCAGATACGCAGTATTTT. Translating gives CASSQDPPLAGGPDTQYF.